These 9 T cell receptor beta chains were sequenced from one sample in a study of blood T cells in healthy people across ages (dated by TCRdb to between 2014 and 2017). Preparation of the library involved 5' RACE. The sample was run on an Illumina HiSeq 2500. A second PCR of about 6 to 12 cycles was run with a J-beta primer mix and a sample-barcoded 5' primer. TCRdb handled the public reads itself, with Q25 trimming in fastp and clone calling in MiXCR, and kept productive beta chains. Each entry is one CDR3 protein sequence, shown with its most common DNA and genes. Here the sample has roughly 1,500,000 distinct CDR3 sequences; approximately 40% occur a single time. The ten most abundant clones make up around 8% of the sample. The source material was blood. These receptors originate from a woman aged 18-30 years in good health.

This clonotype came up once. The chain couples TRBV7-9 to TRBJ2-6; 9 nucleotides line up with TRBD2. CDR3 length equals 16 residues. The germline gives CDR1 SEHNR, CDR2 FQNEAQ (reference sequence). Germline trimming cut 8 bases from V and 2 bases from J; bases unmatched to any gene: 7. In nucleotides, the CDR3 is TGTGCCAGCTCTAGCGGGACGTCTCCTGGGGCCAACGTCCTGACTTTC. It is translated as CASSSGTSPGANVLTF.

The chain links TRBV6-2 or TRBV6-3 to TRBJ2-5; 8 nucleotides match TRBD1. The J call may be faulty, since TRBJ2-7 better matches the DNA end. Germline V lookup: CDR1 MNHEY, CDR2 SVGEGT. This CDR3 is 14 amino acids long. CDR3 DNA sequence: TGTGCCAGCAGTTCTAGGACAGGGTTCTACGAGCAGTACTTC. Its translation is CASSSRTGFYEQYF.

The rearrangement uses TRBV7-2 and TRBJ2-4; D is undetermined. The CDR3 totals 13 residues. The germline CDR1 and CDR2 sequences are SGHTA and FQGNSA. V was cut by 3 bases and J by 8 bases, with 11 bases left in between. CDR3 DNA: TGTGCCAGCAGCTTGGGCTACAATTACATTCAGTACTTC. Its protein is CASSLGYNYIQYF.

Concerning this clonotype itself: One end of the junction does not line up with germline, which may come from a read error. This rearrangement joins TRBV9 to TRBJ2-2, with a possible D match to TRBD2 (5 bases). The CDR3 sequence is 12 residues long. The germline V gene encodes CDR1 SGDLS and CDR2 YYNGEE. The CDR3 region has the DNA TGTGCCAGAAGCGTAGAGGGCGGGGAGCTGTTTTTT. This codes for CARSVEGGELFF.

V is TRBV15 and J is TRBJ2-2, with D possibly matching TRBD2 (5 bases). The CDR3 consists of 15 residues. Germline CDR1 and CDR2: LNHNV and YYDKDF (reference sequence). V was cut by 7 bases and J by 6 bases, with 18 bases left in between. CDR3 nucleotides: TGTGCCACCACCCCAGGAGGAAGGGAAGCCGGGGAGCTGTTTTTT. Translating it yields CATTPGGREAGELFF.

The chain is built from TRBV12-5 and TRBJ2-4; 10 nucleotides line up with TRBD2. The J call may be mistaken, given a closer DNA end match to TRBJ2-7. The CDR3 consists of 15 residues. In germline, CDR1 is LGHNT, CDR2 FRNRAP. Here the CDR3 reads CASGLIAGGPYEQYF. CDR3 bases: TGTGCTAGTGGTTTGATAGCGGGAGGACCCTACGAGCAGTACTTC.

A few counts support this clonotype. V usage is TRBV5-1 and J usage is TRBJ2-5; the D gene is possibly TRBD1 (5 bases). The J call may be wrong; the DNA end is better matched by TRBJ2-7. The CDR3 is made up of 14 amino acids. CDR1 and CDR2 from the germline V gene are SGHRS and YFSETQ. The CDR3 here is CASSLEGAPYEQYF. The CDR3 DNA is TGCGCCAGCAGCTTGGAAGGGGCGCCCTACGAGCAGTACTTC.

The rearrangement joins TRBV11-1 to TRBJ2-1, with D uncertain. The V gene's germline CDR1 is SGHAT and CDR2 FQDESV (reference sequence). V was shortened by 4 bases and J by 2 bases, with 15 bases between the two germline ends. The CDR3 runs 16 residues. DNA of the CDR3: TGTGCCAGCAGCTCTTCGGCAGCGCCACCCTACAATGAGCAGTTCTTC. It encodes CASSSSAAPPYNEQFF. Complete variable domain (other parts from reference TRBV11-1 and TRBJ2-1): EAEVAQSPRYKITEKSQAVAFWCDPISGHATLYWYRQILGQGPELLVQFQDESVVDDSQLPKDRFSAERLKGVDSTLKIQPAELGDSAMYLCASSSSAAPPYNEQFFGPGTRLTVL.

The chain has TRBV10-3 and TRBJ1-5; tentatively, D is TRBD1 (6 bases). Germline V CDR1 and CDR2: ENHRY, SYGVKD. The germline V and J ends were trimmed by 8 bases and 6 bases, with 17 bases remaining between them. The CDR3 spans 14 residues. The CDR3 DNA reads as TGTGCCATCGGTGGAGAACAGGGCGGTCAGCCCCAGCATTTT. Translating it yields CAIGGEQGGQPQHF.